This TCR beta chain comes out of a study of blood T cell repertoires in COVID-19. Study-level information: Sites in the United States, Italy and Spain provided acute and convalescent COVID-19 samples.

Donors in Cohort 3 who had recovered were those with two negative PCRs, healthcare professional clearance, or resolution of their symptoms. In the original analysis: Amplification with reference gene primers provided the estimates of nucleated cell counts. Some clones are missing from TCRdb's copy, which holds only in-frame ones; the method was immunoSEQ multiplex PCR. From that table come the V and J calls and clone size; the DNA was used to work out D and trimming. The table has approximately 470,000 clones, about nine tenths seen once. V gave up 3 bases and J gave up 0 bases, with 9 bases separating them. CDR1 and CDR2 from the germline V gene are SGHTA and FQGNSA. The CDR3 is made up of 14 amino acids.

The sequence derives from a woman younger than 30 who had recovered from COVID-19. The sequencing sample was made of PBMCs or T cells enriched from blood (not recorded which). The chain employs TRBV7-2 and TRBJ2-7; possible D gene TRBD1, 5 bases. The CDR3 protein is CASSLTEDSYEQYF. The DNA for the CDR3 is TGTGCCAGCAGCTTGACAGAGGACTCCTACGAGCAGTACTTC.